Listed below are T cell receptor beta chains from one sample, sequenced in a study of shared clonotypes between healthy human individuals. Libraries were prepared by immunoSEQ multiplex PCR; TCRdb keeps only in-frame clonotypes and omits some of them. Among more than 1.2 million clones listed, approximately 98.5% were seen once. Sequencing was done on a sample of naive CD4+ T cells sorted from blood. The origin of the receptors is a man aged 30 to 45 in good health. Each CDR3 is given with its conserved first and last residue. Each record gives: D gene, clone size, V gene, J gene, CDR3 length, CDR3 DNA, CDR3 protein. The D gene is left open where the match is weak. The size entry is marked missing in some rows and otherwise reads once, few, many or a size class.

-	-	TRBV9	TRBJ1-4	12	TGTGCCAGCGCGAGGGGTAATGAAAAACTGTTTTTT	CASARGNEKLFF
-	-	TRBV4-1	TRBJ2-1	16	TGCGCCAGCAGCCAAGATTGGCACGGGCCCTACAATGAGCAGTTCTTC	CASSQDWHGPYNEQFF
-	-	TRBV21-1	TRBJ1-4	15	TGTGCCAGCAGCAGAGAGTGGGTACAGGATGAAAAACTGTTTTTT	CASSREWVQDEKLFF
-	-	TRBV5-1	TRBJ1-1	15	TGCGCCAGCAGCTCCCTGACAGGAGACTACACTGAAGCTTTCTTT	CASSSLTGDYTEAFF
-	-	TRBV19	TRBJ1-2	12	TGTGCCAGTAGTGACAGACTCTATGGCTACACCTTC	CASSDRLYGYTF
TRBD2	-	TRBV4-3	TRBJ2-2	17	TGCGCCAGCAGCCAAGGAGTAGGGAGCGGGAGGATCGGGGAGCTGTTTTTT	CASSQGVGSGRIGELFF
TRBD2	-	TRBV9	TRBJ2-3	17	TGTGCCAGCAGCGTAGCGGGAGGGCTTCCTAGCACAGATACGCAGTATTTT	CASSVAGGLPSTDTQYF
-	-	TRBV5-4	TRBJ2-1	17	TGTGCCAGCAGTAACCTGGTGTTTTCGAGCTCCTACAATGAGCAGTTCTTC	CASSNLVFSSSYNEQFF
TRBD1	-	TRBV28	TRBJ2-7	17	TGTGCCAGCAGTTACGGGACAGGGTTCATTTCGCGGGGCGAGCAGTACTTC	CASSYGTGFISRGEQYF
TRBD2	-	TRBV6-1	TRBJ2-7	13	TGTGCCAGCAGTAGCAGCGGGAGCTACGAGCAGTACTTC	CASSSSGSYEQYF
TRBD2	-	TRBV29-1	TRBJ2-1	15	TGCAGCGTGGGGTCATTAGCGGGAGTATACAATGAGCAGTTCTTC	CSVGSLAGVYNEQFF
TRBD1	-	TRBV5-1	TRBJ2-3	15	TGCGCCAGCAGCTCCGGGACAGTGATCACAGATACGCAGTATTTT	CASSSGTVITDTQYF
-	-	TRBV5-4	TRBJ2-1	15	TGTGCCAGCAGCTTGTCTTCCAGCTCCTACAATGAGCAGTTCTTC	CASSLSSSSYNEQFF
TRBD2	-	TRBV5-1	TRBJ2-2	15	TGCGCCAGCAGCCCTAGCGGGAGTAACACCGGGGAGCTGTTTTTT	CASSPSGSNTGELFF
-	once	TRBV6-1	TRBJ2-7	14	TGTGCCAGCAGTGAAGCCCACGGGACCTACGAGCAGTACTTC	CASSEAHGTYEQYF
-	-	TRBV11-2	TRBJ2-7	15	TGTGCCAGCAGCTTAGTCGAGGGACGAGGGGGCGAGCAGTACTTC	CASSLVEGRGGEQYF
TRBD1	-	TRBV28	TRBJ1-2	12	TGTGCCAGCAGCGGACAGGGGTATGGCTACACCTTC	CASSGQGYGYTF
-	-	TRBV4-3	TRBJ2-7	15	TGCGCCAGCAGCCAAGAAGGAGGTGCAGCTTACGAGCAGTACTTC	CASSQEGGAAYEQYF
-	once	TRBV9	TRBJ1-2	13	TGTGCCAGCAGCGTAAGACATACCTATGGCTACACCTTC	CASSVRHTYGYTF
-	-	TRBV19	TRBJ1-2	13	TGTGCCAGTAGTTTCGGGGGGAGCTATGGCTACACCTTC	CASSFGGSYGYTF
-	-	TRBV28	TRBJ1-4	12	TGTGCCAGCAACCCGGACGTGGAAAAACTGTTTTTT	CASNPDVEKLFF
-	-	TRBV11-2	TRBJ2-1	15	TGTGCCAGCAGCTTAGCTGGACTCAACTACAATGAGCAGTTCTTC	CASSLAGLNYNEQFF
TRBD2	-	TRBV7-9	TRBJ2-7	15	TGTGCCAGCAGCCTTTTAGCGGGGGCTCCCCTCGAGCAGTACTTC	CASSLLAGAPLEQYF
-	-	TRBV9	TRBJ1-5	14	TGTGCCAGCAGCGTCGAGGGTTTGGATCAGCCCCAGCATTTT	CASSVEGLDQPQHF
-	-	TRBV10-3	TRBJ2-1	14	TGTGCCACCCTGGAGGGGGTCTCCTACAATGAGCAGTTCTTC	CATLEGVSYNEQFF
TRBD1	-	TRBV6-1	TRBJ1-1	14	TGTGCCAGCATCAGACAGGGGAGAGGGACTGAAGCTTTCTTT	CASIRQGRGTEAFF
TRBD2	-	TRBV5-6	TRBJ2-3	15	TGTGCCAGCAGCGAAGCGGGAGGGCGCACAGATACGCAGTATTTT	CASSEAGGRTDTQYF
-	-	TRBV19	TRBJ1-5	14	TGTGCCAGTAGTATTACCGCCTCCAATCAGCCCCAGCATTTT	CASSITASNQPQHF
-	-	TRBV6-1	TRBJ2-7	15	TGTGCCAGCAGTCTCCTCCGAGGGAACAACCACGAGCAGTACTTC	CASSLLRGNNHEQYF
-	-	TRBV27	TRBJ2-7	13	TGTGCCAGCAGTGCTCACGTGAGGGGGGAGCAGTACTTC	CASSAHVRGEQYF
-	-	TRBV13	TRBJ2-7	10	TGTGCCAGCAGCCTCTACGAGCAGTACTTC	CASSLYEQYF
-	-	TRBV10-3	TRBJ1-2	13	TGTGCCATCAGTGAGTCCTTAGAAGATGGCTACACCTTC	CAISESLEDGYTF
-	-	TRBV6-4	TRBJ1-1	13	TGTGCCAGCAGTGTGACAGAGAACACTGAAGCTTTCTTT	CASSVTENTEAFF
TRBD2	-	TRBV5-4	TRBJ2-7	17	TGTGCCAGCAGCCGGGGTCCAGCGGGAGGGGGAACCTACGAGCAGTACTTC	CASSRGPAGGGTYEQYF
-	-	TRBV7-8	TRBJ2-2	18	TGTGCCAGCAGCTTAGCGCGGAGGACGGTGCAGGCCACCGGGGAGCTGTTTTTT	CASSLARRTVQATGELFF
-	-	TRBV30	TRBJ2-5	16	TGTGCCTGGAGTGTCTCAGCCGGGACTCACCAAGAGACCCAGTACTTC	CAWSVSAGTHQETQYF
-	-	TRBV16	TRBJ1-2	14	TGTGCCAGCAGCCAATCATCAGGAACCTATGGCTACACCTTC	CASSQSSGTYGYTF
-	-	TRBV28	TRBJ2-7	14	TGTGCCAGCAGTTTTCGGCTAGCTAACCACGAGCAGTACTTC	CASSFRLANHEQYF
TRBD2	-	TRBV10-1	TRBJ2-3	20	TGCGCCAGCAGTGCCGCGGGAGTCGGCATGAAGAATGGGGGCACAGATACGCAGTATTTT	CASSAAGVGMKNGGTDTQYF
TRBD2	-	TRBV15	TRBJ2-7	15	TGTGCCACCAGCAGACCTAGCGGGAGGGCCTACGAGCAGTACTTC	CATSRPSGRAYEQYF
-	-	TRBV6-1	TRBJ1-1	13	TGTGCCAGCAGATTCAGTAGTATCACTGAAGCTTTCTTT	CASRFSSITEAFF
TRBD1	-	TRBV27	TRBJ2-7	14	TGTGCCAGCAGTCAGCGACAGGGTGGCTACGAGCAGTACTTC	CASSQRQGGYEQYF
-	-	TRBV2	TRBJ2-2	13	TGTGCCAGCAGCTCAATGAACACCGGGGAGCTGTTTTTT	CASSSMNTGELFF
-	-	TRBV18	TRBJ2-1	12	TGTGCCAGCTCACCGGTGGAGAATGAGCAGTTCTTC	CASSPVENEQFF
-	-	TRBV11-1	TRBJ2-7	14	TGTGCCAGCAGCTTTCAGGGGCTTCGCTACGAGCAGTACTTC	CASSFQGLRYEQYF
-	-	TRBV11-2	TRBJ1-3	15	TGTGCCAGCAGCCGTACAGGATACTCTGGAAACACCATATATTTT	CASSRTGYSGNTIYF
TRBD2	-	TRBV7-9	TRBJ2-7	13	TGTGCCAGCAGCCAGAGTGGGAGGGTCGAGCAGTACTTC	CASSQSGRVEQYF
TRBD1	-	TRBV28	TRBJ2-6	18	TGTGCCAGCCCCCGAGGCAGGGGGCGGGTAATGGGGGCCAACGTCCTGACTTTC	CASPRGRGRVMGANVLTF
-	-	TRBV7-2	TRBJ2-4	11	TGTGCCAGCAGCTCATCCCACATTCAGTACTTC	CASSSSHIQYF
TRBD2	-	TRBV5-1	TRBJ2-3	19	TGCGCCAGCAGCTTGGCGATGGGACTAGCGGGAAAAAGCACAGATACGCAGTATTTT	CASSLAMGLAGKSTDTQYF
TRBD2	-	TRBV2	TRBJ2-5	18	TGTGCCAGCAGTGAAGCGAAAAGGACTAGCGGGAGCCAAGAGACCCAGTACTTC	CASSEAKRTSGSQETQYF
TRBD1	-	TRBV4-1	TRBJ2-7	17	TGCGCCAGCAGCCCGGCTAGGGACAGGGCAGACTCCTACGAGCAGTACTTC	CASSPARDRADSYEQYF
TRBD1	-	TRBV6-1	TRBJ1-2	13	TGTGCCAGCAGGACAGGGATATCTGGCGGCTACACCTTC	CASRTGISGGYTF